The 6 T cell receptor beta chains below all came from one sample that was sequenced in a study of graft-versus-host responses after intestinal transplantation. Antigens of these TCRs are unknown. Here immunoSEQ multiplex PCR was the method, and the copy in TCRdb shows in-frame clones only, minus some. The table records 80,000 to 100,000 clones, approximately 90% of them present only once. The sequenced sample was unstimulated CD4+ T cells sorted from spleen or lymph node cells, obtained before intestinal transplant. These receptors were taken from a human donor who received an intestinal transplant.

The V and J genes are TRBV19 and TRBJ2-7, with 8 bases matching TRBD1. CDR3 size: 17 residues. Unmatched junction bases numbered 13, after V lost 3 bases and J lost 3 bases. Looked up from germline, CDR1 is LNHDA and CDR2 is SQIVND (reference sequence). The DNA of the CDR3 is TGTGCCAGTAGTATGTCTGGGGGACAGGTCGAGCACTACGAGCAGTACTTC. Its protein product is CASSMSGGQVEHYEQYF.

The chain recombines TRBV5-1 with TRBJ1-1; 11 bases match TRBD1. CDR1 SGHRS and CDR2 YFSETQ come from the germline V gene. This CDR3 is built from 15 residues. J lost 3 bases, V lost 0 bases, and 1 base had no gene match. The CDR3 reads CASSLGDRGDTEAFF. Here the CDR3 DNA reads TGCGCCAGCAGCTTGGGGGACAGGGGGGACACTGAAGCTTTCTTT.

The rearrangement joins TRBV19 to TRBJ1-1, with D perhaps matching TRBD1 (6 bases). CDR1 is LNHDA, CDR2 SQIVND, per germline (reference sequence). V was trimmed by 5 bases and J by 1 base, leaving 14 bases between them. This CDR3 region has 15 residues. The CDR3 DNA reads TGTGCCAGTAGTCCTTACAGGGTGCCGAACACTGAAGCTTTCTTT. Amino acids: CASSPYRVPNTEAFF.

This chain joins TRBV6-1 and TRBJ2-6; D ambiguous. CDR3 length: 15 residues. V was trimmed by 6 bases and J by 2 bases, leaving 11 bases between them. Germline CDR1 is MNHNS and CDR2 is SASEGT. This CDR3 is CASRPLSTGANVLTF. The CDR3 DNA is TGTGCCAGCAGGCCTCTGAGTACTGGGGCCAACGTCCTGACTTTC.

The chain is built from TRBV29-1 and TRBJ1-2, with D possibly matching TRBD1 (5 bases). V dropped 5 bases and J dropped 1 base, with 17 bases sitting between them. This CDR3 is built from 15 residues. The germline CDR1 and CDR2 sequences are SQVTM and ANQGSEA. This chain's CDR3 is CSVLDRQIFNYGYTF. The CDR3, as DNA: TGCAGCGTTCTAGATCGACAGATCTTTAACTATGGCTACACCTTC.

The chain uses TRBV9 and TRBJ2-1, with 9 bases fitting TRBD2. The J segment lost 8 bases and the V segment lost 3 bases, leaving 9 bases of the junction unmatched. Germline V gives CDR1 SGDLS, CDR2 YYNGEE. This CDR3 is 15 amino acids long. The CDR3 loop reads CASSGYSGRGDEQFF. The CDR3 bases are TGTGCCAGCAGCGGATATAGCGGGAGAGGGGATGAGCAGTTCTTC.